This is a list of T cell receptor beta chains from one sample in a study of blood T cells in healthy people across ages. TCRdb processed the 5' RACE reads anew with MiXCR; each CDR3 protein has one entry. The sample consists of 270,000 or so distinct CDR3 sequences, roughly 29% of them appearing once. The sample comprised blood. All receptors come from a woman in her 70s in good health. CDR3s include the opening cysteine and the closing phenylalanine or tryptophan. The D gene is left open where the match is weak. A clone size is listed for some rows: how often the clone was seen (once, few, many), or a class if it is expanded.

j_gene: TRBJ2-5; v_gene: TRBV7-2; abundance: NA; d_gene: TRBD2; CDR3nt: TGTGCCAGCAGCCTGTCCCGGACTAGCGCAGGGACCCAGTACTTC; CDR3aa: CASSLSRTSAGTQYF
j_gene: TRBJ2-1; v_gene: TRBV20-1; abundance: NA; d_gene: NA; CDR3nt: TGCAGTGCTAGAGCCATCTCGGCCATCCCCTCCTACAATGAGCAGTTCTTC; CDR3aa: CSARAISAIPSYNEQFF
j_gene: TRBJ1-1; v_gene: TRBV7-9; abundance: NA; d_gene: NA; CDR3nt: TGTGCCAGCAGCGTATCGGGGGTGAACACTGAAGCTTTCTTT; CDR3aa: CASSVSGVNTEAFF
j_gene: TRBJ2-2; v_gene: TRBV11-2; abundance: few; d_gene: TRBD1; CDR3nt: TGTGCCAGCAGTTTAACAGGGGCCAACACCGGGGAGCTGTTTTTT; CDR3aa: CASSLTGANTGELFF
j_gene: TRBJ1-3; v_gene: TRBV7-2; abundance: NA; d_gene: TRBD1; CDR3nt: TGTGCCAGCAGCTTAGGGGGACAGGGGACAAACACCATATATTTT; CDR3aa: CASSLGGQGTNTIYF
j_gene: TRBJ2-5; v_gene: TRBV5-1; abundance: NA; d_gene: NA; CDR3nt: TGCGCCAGCAGTTTAATGTCGGTCAAAGAGACCCAGTACTTC; CDR3aa: CASSLMSVKETQYF
j_gene: TRBJ1-6; v_gene: TRBV15; abundance: NA; d_gene: TRBD1; CDR3nt: TGTGCCACCAGCGACAGGGTGGATGGACCCCTCCACTTT; CDR3aa: CATSDRVDGPLHF
j_gene: TRBJ2-5; v_gene: TRBV11-2; abundance: few; d_gene: NA; CDR3nt: TGTGCCAGCAGCTTACAGGGGTCCATCCAAGAGACCCAGTACTTC; CDR3aa: CASSLQGSIQETQYF
j_gene: TRBJ2-5; v_gene: TRBV20-1; abundance: NA; d_gene: NA; CDR3nt: TGCAGTGCTAGAGTCGTAGGGGAGATAGTAGAGACCCAGTACTTC; CDR3aa: CSARVVGEIVETQYF
j_gene: TRBJ2-7; v_gene: TRBV10-3; abundance: NA; d_gene: TRBD2; CDR3nt: TGTGCCATCAGTGACCCCGGGACTAGCGGGAGGGGGTCCTACGAGCAGTACTTC; CDR3aa: CAISDPGTSGRGSYEQYF
j_gene: TRBJ1-2; v_gene: TRBV6-1; abundance: few; d_gene: NA; CDR3nt: TGTGCCAGCAGTGAACTCCGGACAGCGTATGGCTACACCTTC; CDR3aa: CASSELRTAYGYTF
j_gene: TRBJ2-5; v_gene: TRBV7-2; abundance: NA; d_gene: TRBD1; CDR3nt: TGTGCCAGCAGCTCCCGGACAGGGTCGGAGACCCAGTACTTC; CDR3aa: CASSSRTGSETQYF
j_gene: TRBJ2-5; v_gene: TRBV20-1; abundance: NA; d_gene: TRBD2; CDR3nt: TGCAGTGCCCCCCCGGGGGGGATACAAGAGACCCAGTACTTC; CDR3aa: CSAPPGGIQETQYF
j_gene: TRBJ2-1; v_gene: TRBV20-1; abundance: once; d_gene: TRBD2; CDR3nt: TGCAGTGCCCCCCCTCGGGCGGGAGCAGGCTACAATGAGCAGTTCTTC; CDR3aa: CSAPPRAGAGYNEQFF
j_gene: TRBJ2-3; v_gene: TRBV5-5; abundance: NA; d_gene: NA; CDR3nt: TGTGCCAGCAGCTCGTCCGGGGCCTTCACAGATACGCAGTATTTT; CDR3aa: CASSSSGAFTDTQYF
j_gene: TRBJ2-1; v_gene: TRBV9; abundance: few; d_gene: TRBD2; CDR3nt: TGTGCCAGCAGCGGGGGACTAGCGGCCTACAATGAGCAGTTCTTC; CDR3aa: CASSGGLAAYNEQFF
j_gene: TRBJ1-2; v_gene: TRBV5-1; abundance: few; d_gene: NA; CDR3nt: TGCGCCAGCAGCCCACGGGATAACTATGGCTACACCTTC; CDR3aa: CASSPRDNYGYTF
j_gene: TRBJ2-7; v_gene: TRBV11-3; abundance: NA; d_gene: TRBD2; CDR3nt: TGTGCCAGCAGCTTAGACCGGACTAGCGGGAACGAGCAGTACTTC; CDR3aa: CASSLDRTSGNEQYF
j_gene: TRBJ2-3; v_gene: TRBV5-1; abundance: few; d_gene: TRBD2; CDR3nt: TGCGCCAGCAGCCACCGGACTAGCGGAAGCACAGATACGCAGTATTTT; CDR3aa: CASSHRTSGSTDTQYF
j_gene: TRBJ2-1; v_gene: TRBV6-1; abundance: NA; d_gene: NA; CDR3nt: TGTGCCGCTACGGCGGGTTTGGCCCTCAATGAGCAGTTCTTC; CDR3aa: CAATAGLALNEQFF
j_gene: TRBJ1-2; v_gene: TRBV5-1; abundance: many; d_gene: TRBD1; CDR3nt: TGCGCCAGCAGCTTGGGGGCGTCAGGGACAGGTTATGGCTACACCTTC; CDR3aa: CASSLGASGTGYGYTF
j_gene: TRBJ2-4; v_gene: TRBV20-1; abundance: NA; d_gene: NA; CDR3nt: TGCAGTGCTAGTCGGGGAGCCAAAAACATTCAGTACTTC; CDR3aa: CSASRGAKNIQYF